This T cell receptor (beta chain) stems from a study of memory CD4+ T cells and cytomegalovirus serostatus. About the study: Donors were healthy Belgian adults, 10 or so CMV seropositive and 24 seronegative.

From germline, CDR1 is SGHRS and CDR2 YFSETQ. Trimming shortened V by 0 bases and J by 0 bases, and 13 bases separated the two germline ends. The CDR3 has 16 amino acids. The sort gate was single viable CD3+CD4+CD8-CD45RO+ cells for memory CD4+ T cells. The repertoire was sequenced with immunoSEQ multiplex PCR; TCRdb's copy has only in-frame clones and lacks some. The sample has more than 45,000 clones; 82% are singletons. The source of this sequence is an adult in good health and CMV-seronegative. The sequencing sample was made of memory CD4+ T cells from blood. The rearrangement uses TRBV5-1 and TRBJ2-7, with D possibly called TRBD1 or TRBD2 (6 bases each). The CDR3 sequence: CASSLGGGPSSYEQYF. The CDR3 nucleotides are TGCGCCAGCAGCTTGGGAGGGGGGCCAAGCTCCTACGAGCAGTACTTC. The full variable domain, its missing parts supplied by reference TRBV5-1 and TRBJ2-7, is KAGVTQTPRYLIKTRGQQVTLSCSPISGHRSVSWYQQTPGQGLQFLFEYFSETQRNKGNFPGRFSGRQFSNSRSEMNVSTLELGDSALYLCASSLGGGPSSYEQYFGPGTRLTVT.